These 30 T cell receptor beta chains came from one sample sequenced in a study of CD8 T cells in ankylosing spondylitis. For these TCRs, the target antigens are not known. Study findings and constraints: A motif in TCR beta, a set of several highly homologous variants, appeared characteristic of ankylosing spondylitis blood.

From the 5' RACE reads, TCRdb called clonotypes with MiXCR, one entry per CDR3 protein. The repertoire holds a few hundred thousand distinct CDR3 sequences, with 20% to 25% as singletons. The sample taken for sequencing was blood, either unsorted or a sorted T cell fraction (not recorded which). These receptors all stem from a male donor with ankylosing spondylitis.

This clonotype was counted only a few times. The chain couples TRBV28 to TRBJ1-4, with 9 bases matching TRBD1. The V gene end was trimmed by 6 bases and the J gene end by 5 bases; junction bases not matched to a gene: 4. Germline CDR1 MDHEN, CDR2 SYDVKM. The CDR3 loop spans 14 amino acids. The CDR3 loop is CASSKTGGNEKLFF. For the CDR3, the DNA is TGTGCCAGCAGCAAGACAGGGGGGAATGAAAAACTGTTTTTT.

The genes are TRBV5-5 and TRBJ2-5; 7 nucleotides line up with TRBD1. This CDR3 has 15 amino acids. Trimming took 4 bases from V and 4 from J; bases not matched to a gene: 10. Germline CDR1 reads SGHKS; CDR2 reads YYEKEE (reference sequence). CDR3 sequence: CASSDRQGVRETQYF. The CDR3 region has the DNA TGTGCCAGCAGCGATCGGCAGGGGGTACGAGAGACCCAGTACTTC.

The CDR3 sequence is CASSPRRGAGELNEQFF. Written as DNA, the CDR3 is TGTGCCAGCAGCCCCCGCCGGGGTGCGGGAGAATTGAATGAGCAGTTCTTC. The chain couples TRBV7-9 to TRBJ2-1; 7 bases line up with TRBD2. The V gene's germline CDR1 is SEHNR and CDR2 FQNEAQ (reference sequence). V was clipped by 5 bases and J by 7 bases; unmatched bases: 17. The CDR3 has 17 residues.

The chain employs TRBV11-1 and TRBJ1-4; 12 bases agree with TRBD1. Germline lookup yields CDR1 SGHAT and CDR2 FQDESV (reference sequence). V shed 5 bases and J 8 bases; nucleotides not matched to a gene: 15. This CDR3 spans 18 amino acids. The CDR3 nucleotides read TGTGCCAGCAGCGCAACCGGGACAGGGGGCCGGTTTGTCGAAAAACTGTTTTTT. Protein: CASSATGTGGRFVEKLFF.

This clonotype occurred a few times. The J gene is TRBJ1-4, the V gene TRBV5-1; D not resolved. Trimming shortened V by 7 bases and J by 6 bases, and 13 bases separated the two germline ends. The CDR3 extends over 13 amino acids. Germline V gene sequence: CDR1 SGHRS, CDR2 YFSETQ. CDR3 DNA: TGCGCCAGCGGGCCGGGGTTGGATGAAAAACTGTTTTTT. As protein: CASGPGLDEKLFF. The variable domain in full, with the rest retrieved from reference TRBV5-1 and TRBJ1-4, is KAGVTQTPRYLIKTRGQQVTLSCSPISGHRSVSWYQQTPGQGLQFLFEYFSETQRNKGNFPGRFSGRQFSNSRSEMNVSTLELGDSALYLCASGPGLDEKLFFGSGTQLSVL.

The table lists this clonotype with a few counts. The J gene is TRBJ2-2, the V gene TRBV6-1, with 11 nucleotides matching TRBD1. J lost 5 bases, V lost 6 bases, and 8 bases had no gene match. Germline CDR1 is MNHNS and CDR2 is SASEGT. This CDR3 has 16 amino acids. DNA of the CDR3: TGTGCCAGCAGCCGCGGGACAGGGGGGTATACCGGGGAGCTGTTTTTT. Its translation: CASSRGTGGYTGELFF.

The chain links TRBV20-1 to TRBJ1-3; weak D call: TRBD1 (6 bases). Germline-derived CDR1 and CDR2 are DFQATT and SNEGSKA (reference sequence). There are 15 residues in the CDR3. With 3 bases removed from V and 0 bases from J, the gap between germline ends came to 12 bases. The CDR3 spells CSASKTGYSGNTIYF. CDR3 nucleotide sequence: TGCAGTGCTAGTAAGACAGGTTACTCTGGAAACACCATATATTTT.

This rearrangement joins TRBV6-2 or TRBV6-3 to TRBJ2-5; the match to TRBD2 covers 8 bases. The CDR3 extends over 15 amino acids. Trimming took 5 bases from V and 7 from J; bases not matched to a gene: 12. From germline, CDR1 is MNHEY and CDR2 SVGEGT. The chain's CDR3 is CASSNLAGSEGTQYF. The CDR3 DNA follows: TGTGCCAGCAGTAATCTAGCGGGTTCGGAGGGGACCCAGTACTTC.

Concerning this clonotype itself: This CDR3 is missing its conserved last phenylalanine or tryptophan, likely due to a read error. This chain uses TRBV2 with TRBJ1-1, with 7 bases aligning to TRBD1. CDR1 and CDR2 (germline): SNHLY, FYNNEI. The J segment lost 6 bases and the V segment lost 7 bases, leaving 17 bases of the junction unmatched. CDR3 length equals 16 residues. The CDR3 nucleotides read TGTGCCAGCAAAACCCAGGGGGAAACACGAAGCGCTGAAGCTTTCCTT. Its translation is CASKTQGETRSAEAFL.

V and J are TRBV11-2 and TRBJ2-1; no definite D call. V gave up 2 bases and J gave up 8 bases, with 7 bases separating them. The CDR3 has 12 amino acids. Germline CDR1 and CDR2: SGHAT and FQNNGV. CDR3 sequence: CASSLTFYEQFF. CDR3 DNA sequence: TGTGCCAGCAGCTTAACCTTCTATGAGCAGTTCTTC.

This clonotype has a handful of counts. The CDR3 DNA is TGTGCCAGCAATCTAAGCCCGGGACAGGGCCACAATGAGCAGTTCTTC. Its translation: CASNLSPGQGHNEQFF. The genes are TRBV6-1 and TRBJ2-1, with TRBD1 identical over 9 bases. V trimming: 7 bases; J trimming: 5 bases; junction bases outside the gene matches: 12. Germline values: CDR1 MNHNS, CDR2 SASEGT. The CDR3 covers 16 residues.

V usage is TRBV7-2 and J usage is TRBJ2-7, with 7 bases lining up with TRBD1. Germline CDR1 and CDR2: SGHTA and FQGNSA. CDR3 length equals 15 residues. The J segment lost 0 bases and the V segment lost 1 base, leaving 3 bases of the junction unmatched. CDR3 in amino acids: CASSLGQGDSYEQYF. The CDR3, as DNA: TGTGCCAGCAGCTTAGGGCAGGGGGACTCCTACGAGCAGTACTTC.

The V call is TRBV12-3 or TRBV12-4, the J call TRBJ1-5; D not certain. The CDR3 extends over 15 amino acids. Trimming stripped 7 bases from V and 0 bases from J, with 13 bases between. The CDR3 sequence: CASTGGPYSNQPQHF. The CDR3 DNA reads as TGTGCCAGCACGGGTGGACCGTATAGCAATCAGCCCCAGCATTTT.

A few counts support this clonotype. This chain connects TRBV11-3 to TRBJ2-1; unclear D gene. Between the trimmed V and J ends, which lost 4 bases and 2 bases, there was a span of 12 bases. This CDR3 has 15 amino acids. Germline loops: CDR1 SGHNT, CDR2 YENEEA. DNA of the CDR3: TGTGCCAGCAGCTCCGGCAGGCAGACCTACAATGAGCAGTTCTTC. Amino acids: CASSSGRQTYNEQFF.

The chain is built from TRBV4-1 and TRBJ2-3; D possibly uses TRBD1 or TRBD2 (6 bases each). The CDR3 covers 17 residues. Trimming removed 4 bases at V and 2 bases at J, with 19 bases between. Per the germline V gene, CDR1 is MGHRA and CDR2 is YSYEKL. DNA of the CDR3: TGCGCCAGCAGCCGTTCAGGGGAATTAGCGGCCACAGATACGCAGTATTTT. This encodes CASSRSGELAATDTQYF.

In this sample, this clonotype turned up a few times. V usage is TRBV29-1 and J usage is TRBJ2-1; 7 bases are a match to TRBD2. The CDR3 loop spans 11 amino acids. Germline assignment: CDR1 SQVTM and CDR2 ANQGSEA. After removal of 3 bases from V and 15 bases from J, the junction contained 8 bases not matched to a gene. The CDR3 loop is CSVESGKVRFF. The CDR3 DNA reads TGCAGCGTTGAGAGCGGGAAGGTGAGGTTCTTC.

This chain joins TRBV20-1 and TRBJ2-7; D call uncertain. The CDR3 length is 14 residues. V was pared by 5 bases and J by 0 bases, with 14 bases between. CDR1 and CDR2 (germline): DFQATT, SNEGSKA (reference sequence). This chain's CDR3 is CSAGVGPSSYEQYF. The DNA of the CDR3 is TGCAGTGCTGGAGTGGGCCCCTCCTCCTACGAGCAGTACTTC.

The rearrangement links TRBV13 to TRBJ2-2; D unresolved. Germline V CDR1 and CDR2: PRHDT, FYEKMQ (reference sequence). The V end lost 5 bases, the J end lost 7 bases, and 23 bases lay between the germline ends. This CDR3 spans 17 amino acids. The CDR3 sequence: CASSPGGWGTVNGELFF. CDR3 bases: TGTGCCAGCAGCCCCGGCGGCTGGGGAACTGTCAACGGGGAGCTGTTTTTT.

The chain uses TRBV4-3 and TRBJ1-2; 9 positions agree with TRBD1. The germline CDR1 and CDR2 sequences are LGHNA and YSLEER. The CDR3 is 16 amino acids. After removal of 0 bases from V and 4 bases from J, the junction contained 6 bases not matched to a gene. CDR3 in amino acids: CASSQDPGQGFYGYTF. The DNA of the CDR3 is TGCGCCAGCAGCCAAGACCCGGGACAGGGATTCTATGGCTACACCTTC.

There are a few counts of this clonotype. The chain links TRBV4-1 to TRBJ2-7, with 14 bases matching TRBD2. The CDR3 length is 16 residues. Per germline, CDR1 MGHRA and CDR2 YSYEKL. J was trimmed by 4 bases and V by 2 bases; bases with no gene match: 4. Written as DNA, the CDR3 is TGCGCCAGCAGCCAACAGGGACTAGCGGGAGTTTACGAGCAGTACTTC. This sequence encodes CASSQQGLAGVYEQYF.

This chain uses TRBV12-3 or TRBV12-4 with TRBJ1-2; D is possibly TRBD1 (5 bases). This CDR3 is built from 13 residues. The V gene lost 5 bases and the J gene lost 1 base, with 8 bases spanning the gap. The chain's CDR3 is CASSGTDNYGYTF. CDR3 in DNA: TGTGCCAGCAGTGGGACGGATAACTATGGCTACACCTTC.

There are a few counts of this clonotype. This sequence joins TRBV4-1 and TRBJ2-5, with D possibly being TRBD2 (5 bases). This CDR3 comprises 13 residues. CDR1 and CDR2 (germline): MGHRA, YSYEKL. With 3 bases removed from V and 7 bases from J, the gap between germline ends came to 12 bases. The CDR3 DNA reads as TGCGCCAGCAGCCACATCTCACGGGGGACCCAGTACTTC. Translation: CASSHISRGTQYF.

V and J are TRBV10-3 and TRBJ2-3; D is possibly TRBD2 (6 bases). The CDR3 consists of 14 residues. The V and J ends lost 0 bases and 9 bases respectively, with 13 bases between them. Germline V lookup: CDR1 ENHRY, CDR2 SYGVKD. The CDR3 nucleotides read TGTGCCATCAGTGAGTCGATAGGGAGGACCACGCAGTATTTT. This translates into CAISESIGRTTQYF.

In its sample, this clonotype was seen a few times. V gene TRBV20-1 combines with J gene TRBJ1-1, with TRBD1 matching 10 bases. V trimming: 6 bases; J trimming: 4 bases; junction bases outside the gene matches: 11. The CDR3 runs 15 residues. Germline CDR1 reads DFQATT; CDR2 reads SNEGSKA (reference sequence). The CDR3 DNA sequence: TGCAGTGCCCCCGGGACAGGGGTATCGGGCACTGAAGCTTTCTTT. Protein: CSAPGTGVSGTEAFF.

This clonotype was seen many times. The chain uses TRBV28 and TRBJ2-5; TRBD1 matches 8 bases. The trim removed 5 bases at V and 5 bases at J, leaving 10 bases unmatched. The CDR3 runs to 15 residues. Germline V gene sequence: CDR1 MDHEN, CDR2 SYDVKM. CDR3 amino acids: CASSLSGGMLETQYF. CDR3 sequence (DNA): TGTGCCAGCAGTCTCTCAGGGGGCATGTTGGAGACCCAGTACTTC. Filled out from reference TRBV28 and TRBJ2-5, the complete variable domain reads DVKVTQSSRYLVKRTGEKVFLECVQDMDHENMFWYRQDPGLGLRLIYFSYDVKMKEKGDIPEGYSVSREKKERFSLILESASTNQTSMYLCASSLSGGMLETQYFGPGTRLLVL.

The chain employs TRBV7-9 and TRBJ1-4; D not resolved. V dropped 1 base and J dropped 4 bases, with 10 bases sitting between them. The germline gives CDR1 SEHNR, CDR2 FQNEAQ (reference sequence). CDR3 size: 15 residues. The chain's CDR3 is CASSLDGKFNEKLFF. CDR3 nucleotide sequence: TGTGCCAGCAGCTTAGATGGGAAGTTTAATGAAAAACTGTTTTTT.

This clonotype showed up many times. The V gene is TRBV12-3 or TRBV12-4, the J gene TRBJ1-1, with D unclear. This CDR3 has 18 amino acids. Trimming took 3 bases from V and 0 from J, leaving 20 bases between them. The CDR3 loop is CASSLRRLWTQMNTEAFF. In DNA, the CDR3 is TGTGCCAGCAGTTTGCGGCGACTCTGGACCCAAATGAACACTGAAGCTTTCTTT.

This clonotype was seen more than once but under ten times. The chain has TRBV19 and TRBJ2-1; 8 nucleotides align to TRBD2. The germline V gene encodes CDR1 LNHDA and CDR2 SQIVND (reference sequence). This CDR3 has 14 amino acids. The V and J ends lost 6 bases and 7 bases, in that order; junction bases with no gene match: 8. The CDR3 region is CASRRGADGNEQFF. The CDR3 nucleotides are TGTGCCAGTAGGCGGGGGGCGGATGGAAATGAGCAGTTCTTC.

The CDR3 DNA is TGCGCCAGCAGCCAGACCGACAGGGCCTTTAGCAATCAGCCCCAGCATTTT. Protein: CASSQTDRAFSNQPQHF. The V and J genes are TRBV4-1 and TRBJ1-5; 7 bases are a match to TRBD1. Germline-derived CDR1 and CDR2 are MGHRA and YSYEKL. This CDR3 comprises 17 residues. J lost 0 bases, V lost 3 bases, and 8 bases had no gene match.

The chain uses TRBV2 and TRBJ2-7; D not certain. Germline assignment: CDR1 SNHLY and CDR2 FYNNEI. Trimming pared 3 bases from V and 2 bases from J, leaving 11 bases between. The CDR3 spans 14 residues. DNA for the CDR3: TGTGCCAGCAGTGACGGCTTTTGGCCCTACGAGCAGTACTTC. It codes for CASSDGFWPYEQYF.